Listed below are T cell receptor beta chains from one sample, sequenced in a study of cytomegalovirus exposure and HLA in healthy donors. Repertoires were generated with immunoSEQ multiplex PCR, while TCRdb's copy carries only in-frame clones and drops some. The sample consists of under 150,000 clones, roughly three quarters of them appearing once. The sequenced sample consisted of PBMCs. These receptors were collected from a young man in good health and CMV-seronegative. Both conserved end residues are part of each CDR3. Each record gives: D gene, clone size, V gene, J gene, CDR3 protein, CDR3 DNA. A D gene is named only where the DNA matches it firmly. The size entry is marked missing in some rows and otherwise reads once, few, many or a size class.

TRBD1	NA	TRBV6-1	TRBJ2-2	CASSEWTGMNPFTTLRTQELFF	TGTGCCAGCAGTGAATGGACAGGGATGAACCCATTTACCACACTACGCACGCAGGAGCTGTTTTTT
NA	few	TRBV5-6	TRBJ1-1	CASSNLVNTEAFF	TGTGCCAGCAGCAACCTAGTGAACACTGAAGCTTTCTTT
NA	NA	TRBV27	TRBJ2-7	CASSSPSRQERTYEQYF	TGTGCCAGCAGTTCCCCCTCCCGGCAGGAAAGGACCTACGAGCAGTACTTC
NA	NA	TRBV9	TRBJ1-5	CASSASGQLNQPQHF	TGTGCCAGCAGCGCTAGCGGGCAGCTCAATCAGCCCCAGCATTTT
NA	NA	TRBV10-3	TRBJ2-7	CAIRAQEGLSYEQYF	TGTGCCATCAGGGCCCAGGAGGGGCTCTCCTACGAGCAGTACTTC
NA	NA	TRBV9	TRBJ1-5	CASSAGGASNQPQHF	TGTGCCAGCAGCGCAGGAGGCGCTAGCAATCAGCCCCAGCATTTT
NA	NA	TRBV7-9	TRBJ2-5	CASNLIQGREQYF	TGTGCCAGCAACTTAATACAGGGTAGAGAGCAGTACTTC
NA	once	TRBV5-6	TRBJ2-2	CASSLGLYNGELFF	TGTGCCAGCAGCTTGGGCCTTTACAACGGGGAGCTGTTTTTT
TRBD1	NA	TRBV28	TRBJ2-7	CASRTGDYEQYF	TGTGCCAGCAGGACAGGGGACTACGAGCAGTACTTC
TRBD1	NA	TRBV5-4	TRBJ1-1	CASSPGDRGRIEAFF	TGTGCCAGCAGCCCTGGGGACAGGGGACGGATTGAAGCTTTCTTT
TRBD2	NA	TRBV11-1	TRBJ2-5	CASSNPGLASGETQYF	TGTGCCAGCAGCAACCCGGGACTAGCGTCTGGGGAGACCCAGTACTTC
TRBD1	NA	TRBV19	TRBJ1-4	CATRALRQGAPGNEKLFF	TGTGCCACCAGAGCCCTCAGACAGGGGGCCCCCGGGAATGAAAAACTGTTTTTT
TRBD1	NA	TRBV5-1	TRBJ1-5	CASSLEGQKNQPQHF	TGCGCCAGCAGCTTGGAGGGACAGAAAAATCAGCCCCAGCATTTT
TRBD1	NA	TRBV18	TRBJ1-6	CASSPPGTANSPLHF	TGTGCCAGCTCACCACCCGGGACAGCTAATTCACCCCTCCACTTT